A selection of T cell receptor beta chains follows, all from one sample in a study of T cell responses to AZD1222 COVID-19 vaccine. Repertoires were generated with immunoSEQ multiplex PCR, while TCRdb's copy carries only in-frame clones and drops some. This table holds about 120,000 clones, about 90% found once. The sequencing here drew on peripheral blood, taken on day 0 of AZD1222 vaccination. The receptors shown here come from an adult in good health. Each CDR3 is given with its conserved first and last residue. A D gene is named only where the DNA matches it firmly. Some rows have no size entry. The others give once, few or many, or a class for an expanded clone.

v_call: TRBV9
d_call: TRBD1
clone_size: -
j_call: TRBJ1-3
cdr3_aa: CASSVTGSGNTIYF
cdr3_nt: TGTGCCAGCAGCGTGACAGGGTCTGGAAACACCATATATTTT

v_call: TRBV28
d_call: TRBD2
clone_size: once
j_call: TRBJ2-3
cdr3_aa: CASSSLFSAGPSTDTQYF
cdr3_nt: TGTGCCAGCAGTTCCCTTTTTTCAGCGGGGCCTAGCACAGATACGCAGTATTTT

v_call: TRBV5-1
d_call: TRBD2
clone_size: -
j_call: TRBJ2-1
cdr3_aa: CASSSGGTSGKDEQFF
cdr3_nt: TGCGCCAGCAGCTCGGGCGGGACTAGCGGGAAGGATGAGCAGTTCTTC

v_call: TRBV19
d_call: TRBD2
clone_size: -
j_call: TRBJ2-1
cdr3_aa: CASSSRLAVYNEQFF
cdr3_nt: TGTGCCAGTAGTTCACGACTAGCGGTCTACAATGAGCAGTTCTTC

v_call: TRBV29-1
d_call: TRBD2
clone_size: once
j_call: TRBJ2-2
cdr3_aa: CSGSAGGPDGELFF
cdr3_nt: TGCAGCGGATCAGCGGGAGGGCCCGACGGGGAGCTGTTTTTT

v_call: TRBV5-4
d_call: TRBD2
clone_size: -
j_call: TRBJ2-7
cdr3_aa: CASSLGGGSSYEQYF
cdr3_nt: TGTGCCAGCAGCTTGGGGGGGGGATCCTCCTACGAGCAGTACTTC

v_call: TRBV11-1
d_call: TRBD1
clone_size: -
j_call: TRBJ2-7
cdr3_aa: CASSLGRQGASYEQYF
cdr3_nt: TGTGCCAGCAGCTTAGGCCGGCAGGGGGCTTCGTACGAGCAGTACTTC

v_call: TRBV5-1
d_call: TRBD2
clone_size: -
j_call: TRBJ2-7
cdr3_aa: CASSLAEGGFDEQYF
cdr3_nt: TGCGCCAGCAGCTTGGCCGAGGGAGGGTTCGACGAGCAGTACTTC

v_call: TRBV4-1
d_call: TRBD1
clone_size: -
j_call: TRBJ1-1
cdr3_aa: CASSQAMTGVGGKAFF
cdr3_nt: TGCGCCAGCAGCCAAGCCATGACAGGGGTCGGGGGAAAAGCTTTCTTT

v_call: TRBV2
d_call: -
clone_size: once
j_call: TRBJ1-3
cdr3_aa: CASMWLRSGNTIYF
cdr3_nt: TGTGCCAGCATGTGGCTGCGCTCTGGAAACACCATATATTTT

v_call: TRBV29-1
d_call: -
clone_size: -
j_call: TRBJ1-3
cdr3_aa: CSASGGSSGNTIYF
cdr3_nt: TGCAGCGCTTCGGGGGGAAGCTCTGGAAACACCATATATTTT

v_call: TRBV11-3
d_call: -
clone_size: -
j_call: TRBJ1-1
cdr3_aa: CASSLGPQNTEAFF
cdr3_nt: TGTGCCAGCAGCTTGGGCCCTCAGAACACTGAAGCTTTCTTT

v_call: TRBV4-1
d_call: TRBD1
clone_size: once
j_call: TRBJ1-2
cdr3_aa: CASSPSGQGAFGGYTF
cdr3_nt: TGCGCCAGCAGCCCCTCGGGACAGGGGGCTTTCGGTGGCTACACCTTC

v_call: TRBV10-3
d_call: -
clone_size: -
j_call: TRBJ1-2
cdr3_aa: CAISESAAPRGYGYTF
cdr3_nt: TGTGCCATCAGTGAGTCGGCAGCCCCGCGGGGCTATGGCTACACCTTC

v_call: TRBV6-5
d_call: -
clone_size: -
j_call: TRBJ2-6
cdr3_aa: CASGGANVLTF
cdr3_nt: TGTGCCAGCGGTGGGGCCAACGTCCTGACTTTC

v_call: TRBV21-1
d_call: -
clone_size: -
j_call: TRBJ1-2
cdr3_aa: CASTDRGSFDYGYTF
cdr3_nt: TGTGCCAGCACCGATAGGGGGTCGTTTGACTATGGCTACACCTTC

v_call: TRBV10-3
d_call: TRBD2
clone_size: -
j_call: TRBJ2-2
cdr3_aa: CAISEGLAGAVGELFF
cdr3_nt: TGTGCCATCAGTGAGGGGCTAGCGGGAGCGGTCGGGGAGCTGTTTTTT

v_call: TRBV9
d_call: -
clone_size: -
j_call: TRBJ2-2
cdr3_aa: CASSLSGTSGKGELFF
cdr3_nt: TGTGCCAGCAGCCTGTCCGGGACATCGGGGAAAGGGGAGCTGTTTTTT

v_call: TRBV6-4
d_call: TRBD1
clone_size: -
j_call: TRBJ1-1
cdr3_aa: CAREGYRGPSTEAFF
cdr3_nt: TGTGCCAGGGAGGGCTACAGGGGGCCAAGCACTGAAGCTTTCTTT

v_call: TRBV5-1
d_call: -
clone_size: -
j_call: TRBJ2-3
cdr3_aa: CASSWTSTDTQYF
cdr3_nt: TGCGCCAGCAGCTGGACATCTACAGATACGCAGTATTTT

v_call: TRBV10-1
d_call: -
clone_size: -
j_call: TRBJ2-1
cdr3_aa: CASSDREHEQFF
cdr3_nt: TGCGCCAGCAGTGACCGGGAACATGAGCAGTTCTTC

v_call: TRBV10-3
d_call: TRBD2
clone_size: once
j_call: TRBJ2-3
cdr3_aa: CAISEAGGLTDTQYF
cdr3_nt: TGTGCCATCAGTGAAGCGGGAGGGCTCACAGATACGCAGTATTTT

v_call: TRBV5-4
d_call: TRBD1
clone_size: -
j_call: TRBJ2-7
cdr3_aa: CASSPDREREQYF
cdr3_nt: TGTGCCAGCAGCCCTGACAGGGAGAGGGAGCAGTACTTC

v_call: TRBV10-3
d_call: TRBD1
clone_size: -
j_call: TRBJ2-7
cdr3_aa: CAISDPGQGSYEQYF
cdr3_nt: TGTGCCATCAGTGATCCGGGACAGGGATCCTACGAGCAGTACTTC

v_call: TRBV7-3
d_call: -
clone_size: -
j_call: TRBJ1-2
cdr3_aa: CASSRGGSWGYTF
cdr3_nt: TGTGCCAGCAGCCGCGGGGGTTCGTGGGGCTACACCTTC

v_call: TRBV9
d_call: TRBD1
clone_size: -
j_call: TRBJ1-1
cdr3_aa: CASSPTGMGTEAFF
cdr3_nt: TGTGCCAGCAGCCCGACAGGGATGGGGACTGAAGCTTTCTTT

v_call: TRBV13
d_call: TRBD1
clone_size: -
j_call: TRBJ2-1
cdr3_aa: CASTIRAGTGVSEQFF
cdr3_nt: TGTGCCAGCACCATTAGGGCCGGGACAGGGGTCTCGGAGCAGTTCTTC

v_call: TRBV5-1
d_call: -
clone_size: once
j_call: TRBJ2-7
cdr3_aa: CASSLGSATYEQYF
cdr3_nt: TGCGCCAGCAGCTTGGGAAGTGCGACCTACGAGCAGTACTTC

v_call: TRBV12-3/TRBV12-4
d_call: -
clone_size: -
j_call: TRBJ1-3
cdr3_aa: CASSGNSGNTIYF
cdr3_nt: TGTGCCAGCTCTGGGAACTCTGGAAACACCATATATTTT

v_call: TRBV7-9
d_call: -
clone_size: -
j_call: TRBJ1-6
cdr3_aa: CASSQGESPLHF
cdr3_nt: TGTGCCAGCAGTCAAGGGGAATCACCCCTCCACTTT

v_call: TRBV5-4
d_call: -
clone_size: -
j_call: TRBJ1-5
cdr3_aa: CASSFRNQPQHF
cdr3_nt: TGTGCCAGCAGCTTCAGAAATCAGCCCCAGCATTTT

v_call: TRBV9
d_call: TRBD2
clone_size: -
j_call: TRBJ2-2
cdr3_aa: CASSGEAGGNGELFF
cdr3_nt: TGTGCCAGCAGCGGAGAAGCGGGAGGGAACGGGGAGCTGTTTTTT

v_call: TRBV30
d_call: TRBD1
clone_size: -
j_call: TRBJ1-1
cdr3_aa: CAWRAAGGFGEAFF
cdr3_nt: TGTGCCTGGAGGGCGGCAGGGGGCTTTGGTGAAGCTTTCTTT

v_call: TRBV5-6
d_call: -
clone_size: once
j_call: TRBJ2-2
cdr3_aa: CASSSYSLAGTGELFF
cdr3_nt: TGTGCCAGCAGCTCCTACTCCTTAGCTGGGACCGGGGAGCTGTTTTTT

v_call: TRBV19
d_call: -
clone_size: -
j_call: TRBJ1-1
cdr3_aa: CASKVSHPTNTEAFF
cdr3_nt: TGTGCCAGTAAAGTTAGTCACCCCACTAACACTGAAGCTTTCTTT

v_call: TRBV3-1/TRBV3-2
d_call: -
clone_size: -
j_call: TRBJ1-2
cdr3_aa: CASSRTADYGYTF
cdr3_nt: TGTGCCAGCAGCAGAACAGCCGACTATGGCTACACCTTC

v_call: TRBV6-5
d_call: -
clone_size: -
j_call: TRBJ1-5
cdr3_aa: CASRGGSYQPQHF
cdr3_nt: TGTGCCAGTAGGGGGGGCTCATATCAGCCCCAGCATTTT

v_call: TRBV5-6
d_call: -
clone_size: -
j_call: TRBJ1-1
cdr3_aa: CASSPESTAEAFF
cdr3_nt: TGTGCCAGCAGCCCGGAGAGTACCGCTGAAGCTTTCTTT

v_call: TRBV3-1/TRBV3-2
d_call: TRBD1
clone_size: -
j_call: TRBJ1-1
cdr3_aa: CASSPQGANTEAFF
cdr3_nt: TGTGCCAGCAGCCCGCAGGGGGCCAACACTGAAGCTTTCTTT

v_call: TRBV7-3
d_call: -
clone_size: -
j_call: TRBJ1-1
cdr3_aa: CASSLGSQNTEAFF
cdr3_nt: TGTGCCAGCAGCTTAGGCAGCCAGAACACTGAAGCTTTCTTT

v_call: TRBV7-6
d_call: TRBD1
clone_size: -
j_call: TRBJ2-7
cdr3_aa: CASSLGGSRTGDREQYF
cdr3_nt: TGTGCCAGCAGCTTAGGTGGCTCCAGGACAGGGGATCGGGAGCAGTACTTC

v_call: TRBV19
d_call: -
clone_size: -
j_call: TRBJ2-7
cdr3_aa: CATQKGSSSTYEQYF
cdr3_nt: TGTGCCACCCAGAAGGGGAGCTCTTCCACCTACGAGCAGTACTTC

v_call: TRBV30
d_call: -
clone_size: -
j_call: TRBJ2-1
cdr3_aa: CAWRALGNEQFF
cdr3_nt: TGTGCCTGGAGGGCCCTGGGCAATGAGCAGTTCTTC

v_call: TRBV9
d_call: -
clone_size: -
j_call: TRBJ2-5
cdr3_aa: CASSLDRTQETQYF
cdr3_nt: TGTGCCAGCAGCCTCGACAGAACCCAAGAGACCCAGTACTTC

v_call: TRBV5-1
d_call: TRBD1
clone_size: -
j_call: TRBJ2-2
cdr3_aa: CASSVGTGVAGELFF
cdr3_nt: TGCGCCAGCAGCGTCGGGACAGGGGTCGCCGGGGAGCTGTTTTTT

v_call: TRBV5-6
d_call: TRBD1
clone_size: -
j_call: TRBJ2-7
cdr3_aa: CASSLYRGVHEQYF
cdr3_nt: TGTGCCAGCAGCTTGTACAGGGGGGTCCACGAGCAGTACTTC

v_call: TRBV24-1
d_call: -
clone_size: -
j_call: TRBJ2-1
cdr3_aa: CATSPGTSTTGYNEQFF
cdr3_nt: TGTGCCACCAGCCCCGGGACATCAACGACGGGTTACAATGAGCAGTTCTTC

v_call: TRBV4-1
d_call: TRBD2
clone_size: -
j_call: TRBJ2-7
cdr3_aa: CASSQSTSGGLEQYF
cdr3_nt: TGCGCCAGCAGCCAATCGACTAGCGGGGGGCTCGAGCAGTACTTC

v_call: TRBV28
d_call: -
clone_size: -
j_call: TRBJ1-2
cdr3_aa: CASGIHGYGYTF
cdr3_nt: TGTGCCAGCGGTATTCACGGCTATGGCTACACCTTC

v_call: TRBV11-2
d_call: -
clone_size: -
j_call: TRBJ1-6
cdr3_aa: CASSSIWENSPLHF
cdr3_nt: TGTGCCAGCAGCTCGATCTGGGAGAATTCACCCCTCCACTTT

v_call: TRBV27
d_call: -
clone_size: -
j_call: TRBJ2-7
cdr3_aa: CASSLPGQDPYEQYF
cdr3_nt: TGTGCCAGCAGTTTGCCGGGGCAGGACCCCTACGAGCAGTACTTC

v_call: TRBV7-8
d_call: -
clone_size: once
j_call: TRBJ2-2
cdr3_aa: CASSLVYTGELFF
cdr3_nt: TGTGCCAGCAGCCTAGTCTACACCGGGGAGCTGTTTTTT

v_call: TRBV5-1
d_call: -
clone_size: -
j_call: TRBJ2-2
cdr3_aa: CASSLSETGELFF
cdr3_nt: TGCGCCAGCAGCTTGTCTGAGACCGGGGAGCTGTTTTTT

v_call: TRBV28
d_call: -
clone_size: -
j_call: TRBJ1-1
cdr3_aa: CASSLPYPLNTEAFF
cdr3_nt: TGTGCCAGCAGTTTACCCTACCCCCTGAACACTGAAGCTTTCTTT

v_call: TRBV4-2
d_call: -
clone_size: -
j_call: TRBJ1-5
cdr3_aa: CASSSEGPQHF
cdr3_nt: TGTGCCAGCAGCTCGGAAGGGCCCCAGCATTTT

v_call: TRBV11-3
d_call: TRBD2
clone_size: -
j_call: TRBJ2-3
cdr3_aa: CASSLASGRAVPDTQYF
cdr3_nt: TGTGCCAGCAGCTTAGCTAGCGGGAGGGCCGTGCCAGATACGCAGTATTTT

v_call: TRBV4-1
d_call: TRBD2
clone_size: -
j_call: TRBJ2-7
cdr3_aa: CASSPSGSGSWYEQYF
cdr3_nt: TGCGCCAGCAGCCCTTCGGGGAGCGGGAGTTGGTACGAGCAGTACTTC

v_call: TRBV3-1/TRBV3-2
d_call: -
clone_size: few
j_call: TRBJ1-1
cdr3_aa: CASSAEGNTEAFF
cdr3_nt: TGTGCCAGCAGCGCTGAGGGGAACACTGAAGCTTTCTTT

v_call: TRBV5-6
d_call: TRBD1
clone_size: -
j_call: TRBJ2-7
cdr3_aa: CASSRGQVYEQYF
cdr3_nt: TGTGCCAGCAGCCGGGGACAGGTCTACGAGCAGTACTTC

v_call: TRBV5-1
d_call: TRBD1
clone_size: once
j_call: TRBJ1-6
cdr3_aa: CASTRTGGAGERNSPLHF
cdr3_nt: TGCGCCAGCACCCGGACAGGGGGCGCAGGGGAGAGGAATTCACCCCTCCACTTT